This note documents a single TCR beta chain sequence. The data originate from a study of blood T cell repertoires in COVID-19. V lost 0 bases and J lost 0, with 7 bases in between. This CDR3 is 16 amino acids long. Germline loops: CDR1 SGHRS, CDR2 YFSETQ. Source study methods: Amplified reference gene primers provided the basis for estimating nucleated cell counts. Libraries were prepared by immunoSEQ multiplex PCR; TCRdb keeps only in-frame clonotypes and omits some of them. The V and J calls and clone size are taken from that table; D and trimming were inferred from the DNA. The sample lists 87,000 or so clones; more than 75% were seen once.

The clonotype originates from a woman of 80 years or more with acute or convalescent COVID-19. The gene calls are TRBV5-1 and TRBJ2-6; D not resolved. Sequencing used peripheral blood. The DNA for the CDR3 is TGCGCCAGCAGCTTGGGCCCTAACTCTGGGGCCAACGTCCTGACTTTC. Its translation is CASSLGPNSGANVLTF.